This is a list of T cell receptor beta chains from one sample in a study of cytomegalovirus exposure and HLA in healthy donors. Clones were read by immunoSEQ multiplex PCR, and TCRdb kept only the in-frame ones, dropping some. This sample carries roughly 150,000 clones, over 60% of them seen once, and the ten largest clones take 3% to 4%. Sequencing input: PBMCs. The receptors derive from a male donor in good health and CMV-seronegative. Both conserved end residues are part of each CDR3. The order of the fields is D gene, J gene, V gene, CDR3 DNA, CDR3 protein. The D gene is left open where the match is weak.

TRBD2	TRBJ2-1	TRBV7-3	TGTGCCAGCGGCTTAACTAGCGGGGGGGTGGATGAGCAGTTCTTC	CASGLTSGGVDEQFF
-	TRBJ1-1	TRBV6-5	TGTGCCAGCAGCGTCCTAGGAAACACTGAAGCTTTCTTT	CASSVLGNTEAFF
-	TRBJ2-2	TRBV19	TGTGCCAGTAGTATACCCCCCTGGCAGGGCTTATCGACCGGGGAGCTGTTTTTT	CASSIPPWQGLSTGELFF
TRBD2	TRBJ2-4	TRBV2	TGTGCCAGCAGTGAACAGGCTAGCGGGGGAGCCAAAAACATTCAGTACTTC	CASSEQASGGAKNIQYF
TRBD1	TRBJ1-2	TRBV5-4	TGTGCCAGCAGTTTCCCGGGACAGGGGGAATTTGGCTACACCTTC	CASSFPGQGEFGYTF
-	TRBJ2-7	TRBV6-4	TGTGCCAGCAGTGATATAATAGGGAGAGGCTACGAGCAGTACTTC	CASSDIIGRGYEQYF
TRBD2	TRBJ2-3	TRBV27	TGTGCCAGCCGATCGGGACTAGCGGATCTTTTAGATACGCAGTATTTT	CASRSGLADLLDTQYF
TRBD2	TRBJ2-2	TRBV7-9	TGTGCCAGCAGCTTATCTCGAGCGGGGGGGCCGACCGGGGAGCTGTTTTTT	CASSLSRAGGPTGELFF
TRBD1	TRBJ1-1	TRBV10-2	TGCGCCAGCAGTGAGACAGGGGGGGATACTGAAGCTTTCTTT	CASSETGGDTEAFF
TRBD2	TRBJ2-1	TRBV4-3	TGCGCCAGCAGCCAAGAGTGGCGGCGGGAGTTTTACAATGAGCAGTTCTTC	CASSQEWRREFYNEQFF
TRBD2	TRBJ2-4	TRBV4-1	TGCGCCAGCAGCCAAGGACCCCCCCGACCGGGACTAGCGGGGGGGCCCCAAAACATTCAGTACTTC	CASSQGPPRPGLAGGPQNIQYF